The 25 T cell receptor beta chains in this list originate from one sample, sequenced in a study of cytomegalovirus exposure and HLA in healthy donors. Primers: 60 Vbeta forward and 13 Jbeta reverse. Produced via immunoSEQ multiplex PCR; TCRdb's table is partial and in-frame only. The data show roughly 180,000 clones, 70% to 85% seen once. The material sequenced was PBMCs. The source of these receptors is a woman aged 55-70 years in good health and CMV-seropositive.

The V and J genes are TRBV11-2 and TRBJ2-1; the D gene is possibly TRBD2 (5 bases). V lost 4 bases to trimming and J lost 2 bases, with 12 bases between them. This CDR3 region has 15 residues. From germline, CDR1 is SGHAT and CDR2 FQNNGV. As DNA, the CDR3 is TGTGCCAGCAGCTCCAGGACCGGGACCTACAATGAGCAGTTCTTC. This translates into CASSSRTGTYNEQFF.

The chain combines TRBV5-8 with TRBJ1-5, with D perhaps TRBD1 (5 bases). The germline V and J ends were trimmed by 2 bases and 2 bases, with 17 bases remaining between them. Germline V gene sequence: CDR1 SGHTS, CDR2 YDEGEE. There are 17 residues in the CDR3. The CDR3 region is CASSLTRQSGGNQPQHF. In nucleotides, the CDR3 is TGTGCCAGCAGCTTAACTCGACAGTCTGGTGGCAATCAGCCCCAGCATTTT.

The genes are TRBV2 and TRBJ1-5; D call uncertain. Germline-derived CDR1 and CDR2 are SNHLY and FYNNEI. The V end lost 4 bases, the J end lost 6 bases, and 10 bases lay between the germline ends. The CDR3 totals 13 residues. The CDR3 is CASSGEVGQPQHF. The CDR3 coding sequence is TGTGCCAGCAGTGGAGAGGTGGGTCAGCCCCAGCATTTT. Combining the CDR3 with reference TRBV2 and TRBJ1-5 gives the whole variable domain EPEVTQTPSHQVTQMGQEVILRCVPISNHLYFYWYRQILGQKVEFLVSFYNNEISEKSEIFDDQFSVERPDGSNFTLKIRSTKLEDSAMYFCASSGEVGQPQHFGDGTRLSIL.

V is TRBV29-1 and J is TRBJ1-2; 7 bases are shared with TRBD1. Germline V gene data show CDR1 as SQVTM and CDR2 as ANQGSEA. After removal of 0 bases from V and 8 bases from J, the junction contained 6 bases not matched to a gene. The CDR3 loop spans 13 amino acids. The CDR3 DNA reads TGCAGCGTTGAAGAGACAGGGAGCAGAGGCTACACCTTC. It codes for CSVEETGSRGYTF.

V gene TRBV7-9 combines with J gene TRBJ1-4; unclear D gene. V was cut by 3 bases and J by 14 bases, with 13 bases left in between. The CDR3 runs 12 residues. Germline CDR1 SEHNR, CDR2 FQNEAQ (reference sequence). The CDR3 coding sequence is TGTGCCAGCAGCTTTCTAGCGACTTATCTGTTTTTT. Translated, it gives CASSFLATYLFF.

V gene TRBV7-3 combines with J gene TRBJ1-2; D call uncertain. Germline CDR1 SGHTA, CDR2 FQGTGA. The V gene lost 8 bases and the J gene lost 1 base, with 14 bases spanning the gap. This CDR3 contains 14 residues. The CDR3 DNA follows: TGTGCCAGCCCTATAATTCTAAATAACTATGGCTACACCTTC. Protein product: CASPIILNNYGYTF.

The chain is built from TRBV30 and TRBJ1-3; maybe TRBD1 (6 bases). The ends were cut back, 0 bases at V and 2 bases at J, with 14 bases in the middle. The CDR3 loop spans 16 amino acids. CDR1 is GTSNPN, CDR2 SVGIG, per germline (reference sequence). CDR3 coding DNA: TGTGCCTGGAGTGTAAAAAGGGCAGGGGCTGGAAACACCATATATTTT. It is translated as CAWSVKRAGAGNTIYF.

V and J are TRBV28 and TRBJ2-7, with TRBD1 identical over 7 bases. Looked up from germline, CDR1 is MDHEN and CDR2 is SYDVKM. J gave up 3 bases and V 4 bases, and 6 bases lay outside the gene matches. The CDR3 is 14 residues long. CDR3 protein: CASSSQGLNYEQYF. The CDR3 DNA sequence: TGTGCCAGCAGTTCACAGGGGTTAAACTACGAGCAGTACTTC.

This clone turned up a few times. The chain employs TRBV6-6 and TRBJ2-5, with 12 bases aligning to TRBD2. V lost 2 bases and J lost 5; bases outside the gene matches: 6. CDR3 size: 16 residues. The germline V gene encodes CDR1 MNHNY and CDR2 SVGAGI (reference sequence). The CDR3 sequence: CASSYASGRAGETQYF. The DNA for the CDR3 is TGTGCCAGCAGTTACGCTAGCGGGAGGGCCGGGGAGACCCAGTACTTC.

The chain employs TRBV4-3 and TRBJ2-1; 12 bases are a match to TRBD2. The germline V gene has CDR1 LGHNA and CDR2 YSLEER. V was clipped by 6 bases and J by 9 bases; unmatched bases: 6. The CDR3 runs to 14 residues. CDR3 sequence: CASRALAGGSEQFF. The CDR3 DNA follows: TGCGCCAGCAGAGCACTAGCGGGGGGCTCTGAGCAGTTCTTC.

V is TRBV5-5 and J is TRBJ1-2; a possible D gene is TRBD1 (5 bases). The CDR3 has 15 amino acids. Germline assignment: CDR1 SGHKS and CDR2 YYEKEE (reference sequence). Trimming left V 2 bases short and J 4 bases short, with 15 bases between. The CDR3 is CASSLWGEGFYGYTF. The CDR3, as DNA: TGTGCCAGCAGCTTATGGGGGGAGGGATTCTATGGCTACACCTTC.

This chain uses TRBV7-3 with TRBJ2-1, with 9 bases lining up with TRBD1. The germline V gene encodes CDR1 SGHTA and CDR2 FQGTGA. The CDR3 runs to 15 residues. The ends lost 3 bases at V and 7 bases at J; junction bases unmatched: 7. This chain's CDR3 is CASSFSGTGRNEQFF. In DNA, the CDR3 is TGTGCCAGCAGCTTCTCCGGGACAGGGCGGAATGAGCAGTTCTTC. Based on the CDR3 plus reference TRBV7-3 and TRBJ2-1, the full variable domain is GAGVSQTPSNKVTEKGKYVELRCDPISGHTALYWYRQSLGQGPEFLIYFQGTGAADDSGLPNDRFFAVRPEGSVSTLKIQRTERGDSAVYLCASSFSGTGRNEQFFGPGTRLTVL.

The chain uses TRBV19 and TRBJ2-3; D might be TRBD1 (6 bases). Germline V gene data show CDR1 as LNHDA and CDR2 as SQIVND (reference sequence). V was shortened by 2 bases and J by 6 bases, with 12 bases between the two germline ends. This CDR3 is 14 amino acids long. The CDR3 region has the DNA TGTGCCAGTAGTATAACAGGGTCCGGGGATACGCAGTATTTT. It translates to CASSITGSGDTQYF.

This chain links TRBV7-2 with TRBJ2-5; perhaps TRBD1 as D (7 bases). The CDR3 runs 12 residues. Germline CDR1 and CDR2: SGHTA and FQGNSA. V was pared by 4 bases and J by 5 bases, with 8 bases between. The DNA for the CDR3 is TGTGCCAGCAGCTCAGGGGGGGAGACCCAGTACTTC. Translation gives CASSSGGETQYF.

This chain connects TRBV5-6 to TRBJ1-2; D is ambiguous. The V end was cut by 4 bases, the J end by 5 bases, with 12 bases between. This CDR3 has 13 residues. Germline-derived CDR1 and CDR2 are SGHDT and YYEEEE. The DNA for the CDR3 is TGTGCCAGCAGCCCCCCGAGTCCTTATGGCTACACCTTC. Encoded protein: CASSPPSPYGYTF.

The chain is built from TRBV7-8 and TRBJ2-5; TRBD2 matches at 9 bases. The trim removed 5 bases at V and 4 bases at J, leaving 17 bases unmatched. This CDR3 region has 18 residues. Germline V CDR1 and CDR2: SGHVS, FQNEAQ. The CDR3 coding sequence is TGTGCCAGCAGCCCCGGTCACCTAGCGGGGACCTTGGGAGAGACCCAGTACTTC. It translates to CASSPGHLAGTLGETQYF.

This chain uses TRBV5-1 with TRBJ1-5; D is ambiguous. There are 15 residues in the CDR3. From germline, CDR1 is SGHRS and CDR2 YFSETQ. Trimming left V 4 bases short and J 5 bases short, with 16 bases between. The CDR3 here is CASSISPGIYQPQHF. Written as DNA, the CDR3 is TGCGCCAGCAGCATTAGTCCCGGGATTTATCAGCCCCAGCATTTT.

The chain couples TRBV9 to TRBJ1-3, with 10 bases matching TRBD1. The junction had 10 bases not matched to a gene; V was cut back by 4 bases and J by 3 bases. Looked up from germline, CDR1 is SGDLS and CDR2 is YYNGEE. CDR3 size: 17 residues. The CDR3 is CASSFYDRGPGGNTIYF. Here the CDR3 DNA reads TGTGCCAGCAGCTTCTATGACAGGGGGCCGGGTGGAAACACCATATATTTT.

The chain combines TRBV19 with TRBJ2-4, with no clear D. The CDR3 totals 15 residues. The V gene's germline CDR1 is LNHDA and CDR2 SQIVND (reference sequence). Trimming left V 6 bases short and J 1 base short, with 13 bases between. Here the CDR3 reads CASSDTPRAKNIQYF. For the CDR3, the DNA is TGTGCCAGTAGCGACACTCCACGGGCCAAAAACATTCAGTACTTC. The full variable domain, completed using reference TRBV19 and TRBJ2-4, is DGGITQSPKYLFRKEGQNVTLSCEQNLNHDAMYWYRQDPGQGLRLIYYSQIVNDFQKGDIAEGYSVSREKKESFPLTVTSAQKNPTAFYLCASSDTPRAKNIQYFGAGTRLSVL.

CDR3 nucleotide sequence: TGTGCCAGCAGCCCCCTAGCGGGCGCCTCCTACGAGCAGTACTTC. It encodes CASSPLAGASYEQYF. The gene calls are TRBV7-6 and TRBJ2-7, with 8 bases lining up with TRBD2. The CDR3 contains 15 residues. Germline values: CDR1 SGHVS, CDR2 FNYEAQ. With V trimmed by 5 bases and J by 0 bases, 6 bases remained unmatched.

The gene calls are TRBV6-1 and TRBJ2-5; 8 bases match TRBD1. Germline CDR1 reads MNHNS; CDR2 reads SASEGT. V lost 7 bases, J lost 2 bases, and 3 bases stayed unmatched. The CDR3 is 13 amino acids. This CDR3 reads CASKRQGQETQYF. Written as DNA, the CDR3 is TGTGCCAGCAAAAGACAGGGGCAAGAGACCCAGTACTTC.

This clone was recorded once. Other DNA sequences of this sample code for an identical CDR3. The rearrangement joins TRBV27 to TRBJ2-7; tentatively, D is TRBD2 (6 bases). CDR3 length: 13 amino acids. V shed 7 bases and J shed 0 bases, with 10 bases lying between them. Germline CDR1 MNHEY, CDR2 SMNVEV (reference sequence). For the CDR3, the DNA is TGTGCCAGCAAACCGGGGGACTCCTACGAGCAGTACTTC. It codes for CASKPGDSYEQYF.

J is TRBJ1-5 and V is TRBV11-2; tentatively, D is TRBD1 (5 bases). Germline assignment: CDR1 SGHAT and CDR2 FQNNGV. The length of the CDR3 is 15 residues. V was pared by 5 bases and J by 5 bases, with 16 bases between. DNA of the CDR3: TGTGCCAGCAGCCCTCGGGGGGGATTGGATCAGCCCCAGCATTTT. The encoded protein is CASSPRGGLDQPQHF. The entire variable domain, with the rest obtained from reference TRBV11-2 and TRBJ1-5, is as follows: EAGVAQSPRYKIIEKRQSVAFWCNPISGHATLYWYQQILGQGPKLLIQFQNNGVVDDSQLPKDRFSAERLKGVDSTLKIQPAKLEDSAVYLCASSPRGGLDQPQHFGDGTRLSIL.

This CDR3 reads CATLRGDSYNSPLHF. CDR3 sequence (DNA): TGTGCCACCCTCCGGGGGGATTCCTATAATTCACCCCTCCACTTT. V gene TRBV28 combines with J gene TRBJ1-6; D is perhaps TRBD1 (5 bases). The CDR3 totals 15 residues. CDR1 and CDR2 from the germline V gene are MDHEN and SYDVKM. V was trimmed by 10 bases and J by 1 base, leaving 14 bases between them.

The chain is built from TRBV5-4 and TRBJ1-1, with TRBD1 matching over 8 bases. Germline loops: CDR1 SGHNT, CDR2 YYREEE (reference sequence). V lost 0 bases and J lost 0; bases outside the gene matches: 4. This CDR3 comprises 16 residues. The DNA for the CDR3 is TGTGCCAGCAGCTTGGGACAGGGGCGAGTGAACACTGAAGCTTTCTTT. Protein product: CASSLGQGRVNTEAFF.